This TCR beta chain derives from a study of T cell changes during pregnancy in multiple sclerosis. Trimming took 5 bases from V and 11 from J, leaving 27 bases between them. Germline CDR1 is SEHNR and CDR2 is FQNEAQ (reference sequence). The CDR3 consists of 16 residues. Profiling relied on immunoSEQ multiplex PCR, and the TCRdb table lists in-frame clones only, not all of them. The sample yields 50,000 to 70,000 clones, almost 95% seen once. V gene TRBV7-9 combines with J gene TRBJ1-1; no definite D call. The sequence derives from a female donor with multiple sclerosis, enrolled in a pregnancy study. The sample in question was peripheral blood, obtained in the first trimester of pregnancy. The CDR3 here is CASSPSSGENRESAFF. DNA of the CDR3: TGTGCCAGCAGCCCCTCCAGTGGGGAGAATCGAGAGTCCGCTTTCTTT. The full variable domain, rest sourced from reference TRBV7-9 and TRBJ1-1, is DTGVSQNPRHKITKRGQNVTFRCDPISEHNRLYWYRQTLGQGPEFLTYFQNEAQLEKSRLLSDRFSAERPKGSFSTLEIQRTEQGDSAMYLCASSPSSGENRESAFFGQGTRLTVV.